One TCR beta chain is described in this entry. The antigen is not known. Germline CDR1 is SGHTA and CDR2 is FQGNSA. V dropped 4 bases and J dropped 4; count of bases not matched to a gene: 6. The CDR3 loop spans 14 amino acids. This sample stems from a study of response to subunit inactivated influenza vaccine. Study-wide results and limits: There was a suggestion from the authors that each seasonal influenza vaccination recruits few new T cells.

TCRdb passed the RT-PCR reads through MiXCR, listing each CDR3 protein once. Of about 480,000 distinct CDR3 sequences listed, roughly 23% are singletons. The chain joins TRBV7-2 to TRBJ2-7; 8 bases align to TRBD1. This clonotype was sampled from a middle-aged man who received an inactivated influenza vaccine. The input for sequencing was CD4+ T cells sorted from PBMCs, taken more than 4 days after vaccination. CDR3 loop: CASSSRQGWYEQYF. The CDR3 DNA is TGTGCCAGCAGCTCCCGACAGGGGTGGTACGAGCAGTACTTC.